Each of the 22 T cell receptor beta chains below was sequenced from the same sample in a study of cytomegalovirus exposure and HLA in healthy donors. PCR primers comprised 60 Vbeta and 13 Jbeta primers. The method was immunoSEQ multiplex PCR; TCRdb's version includes in-frame clones alone and lacks a portion of them. Here the sample spans around 120,000 clones, about 83% being singletons. Sequencing used PBMCs. The receptor set was obtained from a middle-aged woman in good health and CMV-seropositive.

The chain combines TRBV9 with TRBJ1-6, with 7 bases fitting TRBD1. The CDR3 has 15 amino acids. Germline CDR1 SGDLS, CDR2 YYNGEE. V lost 3 bases, J lost 7 bases, and 7 bases stayed unmatched. This chain's CDR3 is CASSGTGARNSPLHF. The CDR3 coding sequence is TGTGCCAGCAGCGGTACAGGGGCCAGGAATTCACCCCTCCACTTT.

The sample holds a few counts of this clone. The chain is built from TRBV2 and TRBJ2-3; D not certain. Germline V gene data show CDR1 as SNHLY and CDR2 as FYNNEI. Deletions cut 0 bases from V and 5 bases from J, with 18 bases between. This CDR3 is 17 amino acids long. The CDR3 region has the DNA TGTGCCAGCAGTGAAGCGCTTGGTTTGGCGGCGGAAGATACGCAGTATTTT. Its protein product is CASSEALGLAAEDTQYF.

The CDR3 loop reads CASSSQGANNEKLFF. The DNA for the CDR3 is TGTGCCAGCAGCTCTCAGGGGGCTAATAATGAAAAACTGTTTTTT. The chain uses TRBV9 and TRBJ1-4; 8 bases are a match to TRBD1. CDR1 and CDR2 from the germline V gene are SGDLS and YYNGEE. The CDR3 loop spans 15 amino acids. With V trimmed by 4 bases and J by 4 bases, 6 bases remained unmatched.

In this sample, this clone turned up once. This rearrangement joins TRBV7-9 to TRBJ1-4; D is undetermined. Trimming removed 2 bases from V and 2 bases from J, with 9 bases in between. The germline V gene encodes CDR1 SEHNR and CDR2 FQNEAQ (reference sequence). The CDR3 has 15 residues. The chain's CDR3 is CASSLRQATNEKLFF. The CDR3 DNA reads as TGTGCCAGCAGCTTACGGCAGGCCACTAATGAAAAACTGTTTTTT.

CDR3 coding DNA: TGTGCCTGGACCGAGGGGAGGGCGCAGGGTCAGCCCCAGCATTTT. Encoded protein: CAWTEGRAQGQPQHF. V is TRBV30 and J is TRBJ1-5, with a weak D call TRBD1 (5 bases). The germline V gene has CDR1 GTSNPN and CDR2 SVGIG (reference sequence). V lost 4 bases to trimming and J lost 6 bases, with 19 bases between them. The CDR3 runs 15 residues.

The sample holds a few counts of this clone. The junction and the germline gene differ at one end; a read error may be behind it. Here the CDR3 DNA reads TGTGCCATCAGTGAGTCGAATAATCTGGGACAGTGGCGGTACGGGCAGTACTTC. Residues: CAISESNNLGQWRYGQYF. The chain employs TRBV10-3 and TRBJ2-7; 7 bases fit TRBD1. Looked up from germline, CDR1 is ENHRY and CDR2 is SYGVKD. The CDR3 is made up of 18 amino acids.

The chain carries TRBV15 and TRBJ1-1; tentatively, D is TRBD1 (5 bases). This CDR3 region has 13 residues. Looked up from germline, CDR1 is LNHNV and CDR2 is YYDKDF (reference sequence). V was cut by 0 bases and J by 13 bases, with 15 bases left in between. The chain's CDR3 is CATSRDRAGGVFF. The DNA for the CDR3 is TGTGCCACCAGCAGAGATAGGGCGGGGGGGGTTTTCTTT.

The gene calls are TRBV7-9 and TRBJ1-2; the match to TRBD1 covers 10 bases. This CDR3 is built from 15 residues. Germline values: CDR1 SEHNR, CDR2 FQNEAQ (reference sequence). V trimming: 5 bases; J trimming: 3 bases; junction bases outside the gene matches: 6. The CDR3 is CASSPRDRGYYGYTF. The CDR3 DNA follows: TGTGCCAGCAGCCCCCGGGACAGGGGTTACTATGGCTACACCTTC.

The V gene is TRBV13, the J gene TRBJ1-6; no firm D call. V lost 6 bases and J lost 14, with 14 bases in between. CDR1 is PRHDT and CDR2 is FYEKMQ in the germline V gene (reference sequence). This CDR3 is built from 12 residues. In DNA form, the CDR3 reads TGTGCCAGCAGTGAGGCCCCCGCGTCCCTCCACTTT. It encodes CASSEAPASLHF.

J is TRBJ2-1 and V is TRBV19; TRBD2 matches 11 bases. Trimming took 4 bases from V and 8 from J; bases not matched to a gene: 10. CDR3 size: 16 residues. Germline values: CDR1 LNHDA, CDR2 SQIVND (reference sequence). The CDR3 loop reads CASSTNRLAGYDEQFF. CDR3 DNA: TGTGCCAGTAGTACCAATCGACTAGCGGGATACGATGAGCAGTTCTTC.

The CDR3 sequence is CASSEAGLGRGNTIYF. The CDR3 nucleotides are TGTGCCAGCTCAGAAGCCGGACTCGGGAGGGGAAACACCATATATTTT. V usage is TRBV9 and J usage is TRBJ1-3, with D uncertain. The CDR3 sequence is 16 residues long. V dropped 7 bases and J dropped 4 bases, with 21 bases sitting between them. Germline V gene data show CDR1 as SGDLS and CDR2 as YYNGEE. Full variable domain (outside the CDR3, taken from reference TRBV9 and TRBJ1-3): DSGVTQTPKHLITATGQRVTLRCSPRSGDLSVYWYQQSLDQGLQFLIQYYNGEERAKGNILERFSAQQFPDLHSELNLSSLELGDSALYFCASSEAGLGRGNTIYFGEGSWLTVV.

V is TRBV5-5 and J is TRBJ1-6; 9 positions match TRBD1. J was trimmed by 10 bases and V by 0 bases; bases with no gene match: 5. Looked up from germline, CDR1 is SGHKS and CDR2 is YYEKEE (reference sequence). The length of the CDR3 is 15 residues. This CDR3 is CASSLDATGGSPLHF. The DNA for the CDR3 is TGTGCCAGCAGCTTGGACGCGACAGGGGGATCACCCCTCCACTTT.

This clone was seen a handful of times. Relative to the germline gene, one junction end is altered; a read error may explain this. The gene calls are TRBV7-9 and TRBJ2-6; D perhaps matches TRBD2 (5 bases). The germline gives CDR1 SEHNR, CDR2 FQNEAQ (reference sequence). CDR3 length: 12 amino acids. The chain's CDR3 is CSSGPGANVLTF. The CDR3 DNA reads as TGTTCCAGCGGCCCTGGGGCCAACGTCCTGACTTTC. The complete variable domain, with remaining parts taken from reference TRBV7-9 and TRBJ2-6, reads DTGVSQNPRHKITKRGQNVTFRCDPISEHNRLYWYRQTLGQGPEFLTYFQNEAQLEKSRLLSDRFSAERPKGSFSTLEIQRTEQGDSAMYLCSSGPGANVLTFGAGSRLTVL.

V gene TRBV19 combines with J gene TRBJ1-4; TRBD1 might be the D (5 bases). The germline CDR1 and CDR2 sequences are LNHDA and SQIVND (reference sequence). The V and J ends lost 4 bases and 8 bases respectively, with 11 bases between them. This CDR3 is built from 13 residues. The CDR3 region has the DNA TGTGCCAGTAGTAGTACAGGAGTCGAAAAACTGTTTTTT. Translating it yields CASSSTGVEKLFF. The full variable domain, completed using reference TRBV19 and TRBJ1-4, is DGGITQSPKYLFRKEGQNVTLSCEQNLNHDAMYWYRQDPGQGLRLIYYSQIVNDFQKGDIAEGYSVSREKKESFPLTVTSAQKNPTAFYLCASSSTGVEKLFFGSGTQLSVL.

J is TRBJ2-7 and V is TRBV7-2, with D possibly being TRBD1 (7 bases). This CDR3 is built from 16 residues. V lost 2 bases and J lost 6, with 20 bases in between. Germline V gives CDR1 SGHTA, CDR2 FQGNSA. CDR3 sequence (DNA): TGTGCCAGCAGCTTATGGGTCACTGGAGGGGGCGGCGAGCAGTACTTC. Amino acids: CASSLWVTGGGGEQYF. Drawing the rest from reference TRBV7-2 and TRBJ2-7, the complete variable domain is GAGVSQSPSNKVTEKGKDVELRCDPISGHTALYWYRQSLGQGLEFLIYFQGNSAPDKSGLPSDRFSAERTGGSVSTLTIQRTQQEDSAVYLCASSLWVTGGGGEQYFGPGTRLTVT.

V is TRBV19 and J is TRBJ2-3, with 9 bases lining up with TRBD2. Germline CDR1 and CDR2: LNHDA and SQIVND (reference sequence). Losses at the gene ends were 6 bases for V and 6 bases for J; bases not matched to a gene: 10. CDR3 length equals 15 residues. The CDR3 loop reads CASSIPGTSFDTQYF. In nucleotides, the CDR3 is TGTGCCAGTAGCATCCCAGGGACTAGCTTCGATACGCAGTATTTT. Looking up the rest from reference TRBV19 and TRBJ2-3 gives the full variable domain: DGGITQSPKYLFRKEGQNVTLSCEQNLNHDAMYWYRQDPGQGLRLIYYSQIVNDFQKGDIAEGYSVSREKKESFPLTVTSAQKNPTAFYLCASSIPGTSFDTQYFGPGTRLTVL.

The genes are TRBV7-6 and TRBJ2-3; 7 positions agree with TRBD2. J lost 1 base, V lost 5 bases, and 3 bases had no gene match. This CDR3 contains 14 residues. Germline V gives CDR1 SGHVS, CDR2 FNYEAQ. The CDR3, as DNA: TGTGCCAGCAGCCGCGGGGGACGCACAGATACGCAGTATTTT. This translates into CASSRGGRTDTQYF.

This clone was detected a few times. For the CDR3, the DNA is TGTGCCAGCAGCCAAGAGACAGGGTGGACCGGGGAGCTGTTTTTT. This gives the protein CASSQETGWTGELFF. V usage is TRBV14 and J usage is TRBJ2-2; 7 bases line up with TRBD1. The J segment lost 5 bases and the V segment lost 0 bases, leaving 3 bases of the junction unmatched. CDR1 SGHDN and CDR2 FVKESK come from the germline V gene. The CDR3 covers 15 residues. Looking up the rest from reference TRBV14 and TRBJ2-2 gives the full variable domain: EAGVTQFPSHSVIEKGQTVTLRCDPISGHDNLYWYRRVMGKEIKFLLHFVKESKQDESGMPNNRFLAERTGGTYSTLKVQPAELEDSGVYFCASSQETGWTGELFFGEGSRLTVL.

The chain has TRBV14 and TRBJ2-7, with D maybe TRBD1 (6 bases). CDR1 SGHDN and CDR2 FVKESK come from the germline V gene. V was clipped by 0 bases and J by 0 bases, with 15 bases between them. The CDR3 consists of 17 residues. DNA for the CDR3: TGTGCCAGCAGCCAAGATCGTAGGGGGTTAGGCTCCTACGAGCAGTACTTC. This encodes CASSQDRRGLGSYEQYF. Looking up the rest from reference TRBV14 and TRBJ2-7 gives the full variable domain: EAGVTQFPSHSVIEKGQTVTLRCDPISGHDNLYWYRRVMGKEIKFLLHFVKESKQDESGMPNNRFLAERTGGTYSTLKVQPAELEDSGVYFCASSQDRRGLGSYEQYFGPGTRLTVT.

The chain joins TRBV2 to TRBJ2-1; 10 nucleotides agree with TRBD2. CDR3 length equals 15 residues. Germline-derived CDR1 and CDR2 are SNHLY and FYNNEI. Trimming removed 3 bases from V and 7 bases from J; junction bases left unmatched: 6. CDR3: CASSDRGLANNEQFF. CDR3 DNA sequence: TGTGCCAGCAGTGATCGGGGACTAGCGAATAATGAGCAGTTCTTC.

The J gene is TRBJ1-1, the V gene TRBV29-1; no definite D call. The germline V gene encodes CDR1 SQVTM and CDR2 ANQGSEA. This CDR3 comprises 12 residues. V gave up 5 bases and J gave up 0 bases, with 7 bases separating them. CDR3 region: CSVSIMNTEAFF. The CDR3 DNA follows: TGCAGCGTTTCTATTATGAACACTGAAGCTTTCTTT.

This clone came up once. The rearrangement joins TRBV14 to TRBJ1-3; D remains unclear. V dropped 0 bases and J dropped 0 bases, with 9 bases sitting between them. The CDR3 extends over 16 amino acids. The V gene's germline CDR1 is SGHDN and CDR2 FVKESK. The CDR3 DNA follows: TGTGCCAGCAGCCAAGAGGCGGGATTCTCTGGAAACACCATATATTTT. It codes for CASSQEAGFSGNTIYF.